These T cell receptor beta chains were read from a single sample in a study of blood T cell repertoires in COVID-19. Produced via immunoSEQ multiplex PCR; TCRdb's table is partial and in-frame only. The profile shows around 50,000 clones, roughly 90% of them singletons. Sequencing input: peripheral blood. These receptors came from a human donor in a cohort sampled during active COVID-19. Both conserved end residues are part of each CDR3. The order of the fields is V gene, CDR3 protein.

V gene: TRBV7-2
CDR3 protein: CASNLRTESNYGYTF

V gene: TRBV29-1
CDR3 protein: CSVAPSGGYNEQFF

V gene: TRBV4-2
CDR3 protein: CASSQDSGGNTEAFF

V gene: TRBV12-5
CDR3 protein: CASGWDSSQPQHF

V gene: TRBV29-1
CDR3 protein: CSFGSGGPYEQYF

V gene: TRBV5-8
CDR3 protein: CASSFQQGLNSPLHF

V gene: TRBV5-8
CDR3 protein: CASSLGQLLSGANVLTF

V gene: TRBV6-1
CDR3 protein: CASSEEWTEHYEQYF

V gene: TRBV5-8
CDR3 protein: CASRPSGRRWQFF

V gene: TRBV5-4
CDR3 protein: CASSLGGDRAEQYF

V gene: TRBV10-3
CDR3 protein: CAIGGDRGYTEAFF

V gene: TRBV7-2
CDR3 protein: CASSRDGTSYEQYF

V gene: TRBV5-1
CDR3 protein: CASSTQTGGFGETQYF

V gene: TRBV5-5
CDR3 protein: CASSLDRGQETQYF

V gene: TRBV7-9
CDR3 protein: CASSQTSGRAYPLSYEQYF

V gene: TRBV14
CDR3 protein: CASSQERIGRQYF

V gene: TRBV9
CDR3 protein: CASRSISSYNEQFF

V gene: TRBV6-4
CDR3 protein: CASAGTQYNEQFF

V gene: TRBV5-1
CDR3 protein: CASSLTGSNYGYTF

V gene: TRBV19
CDR3 protein: CASSPQGGREYF

V gene: TRBV29-1
CDR3 protein: CSVEKGGTGQTQETQYF

V gene: TRBV4-1
CDR3 protein: CASSQVSGTSGPKGSYEQYF

V gene: TRBV5-6
CDR3 protein: CASSLVVAVNTGELFF

V gene: TRBV7-2
CDR3 protein: CASRFTYSYEQYF

V gene: TRBV7-2
CDR3 protein: CTTGQGGGYTF

V gene: TRBV6-5
CDR3 protein: CASRTSGVYEQYF

V gene: TRBV5-5
CDR3 protein: CASTRDRGTADTQYF

V gene: TRBV27
CDR3 protein: CASSLNSLGWRETQYF

V gene: TRBV7-2
CDR3 protein: CASSRDRGEKLFF